What follows is one TCR beta chain and its context. Its antigen is undetermined. This specimen comes from a study of Siglec-9 on CD8 T cells in melanoma. Germline loops: CDR1 SGHTA, CDR2 FQGNSA. The CDR3 runs to 16 residues. J was trimmed by 5 bases and V by 3 bases; bases with no gene match: 8. Study findings and constraints: An effector memory CD8+ subset marked by Siglec-9 reportedly appeared to gather in melanoma.

Clones were read by immunoSEQ multiplex PCR, and TCRdb kept only the in-frame ones, dropping some. The data show more than 30,000 clones, roughly 84% seen once. The chain is built from TRBV7-2 and TRBJ2-2; TRBD1 matches 8 bases. This clonotype was obtained from a human donor in good health. Source material: Siglec-9- CD8+ T cells sorted from blood. The CDR3 spells CASSFSAGGFTGELFF. CDR3 nucleotide sequence: TGTGCCAGCAGCTTCTCTGCAGGGGGCTTTACCGGGGAGCTGTTTTTT.